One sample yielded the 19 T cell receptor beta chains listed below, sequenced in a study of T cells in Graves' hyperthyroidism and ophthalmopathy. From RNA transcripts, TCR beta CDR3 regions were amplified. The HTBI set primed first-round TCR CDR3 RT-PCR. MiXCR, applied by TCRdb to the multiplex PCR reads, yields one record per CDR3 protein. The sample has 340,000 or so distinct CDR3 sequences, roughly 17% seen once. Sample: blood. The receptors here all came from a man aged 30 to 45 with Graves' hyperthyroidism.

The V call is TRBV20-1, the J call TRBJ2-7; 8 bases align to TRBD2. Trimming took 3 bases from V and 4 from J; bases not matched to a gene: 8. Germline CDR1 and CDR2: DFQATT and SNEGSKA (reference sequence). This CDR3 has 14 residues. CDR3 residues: CSASKRESGYEQYF. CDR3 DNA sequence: TGCAGTGCTAGCAAGCGGGAGAGTGGGTACGAGCAGTACTTC.

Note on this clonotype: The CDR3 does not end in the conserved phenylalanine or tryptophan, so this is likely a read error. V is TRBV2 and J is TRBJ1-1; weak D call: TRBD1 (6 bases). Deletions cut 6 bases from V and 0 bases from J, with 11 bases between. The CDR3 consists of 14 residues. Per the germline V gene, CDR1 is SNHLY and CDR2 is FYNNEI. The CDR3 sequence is CASRTGQLNTEAFL. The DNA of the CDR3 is TGTGCCAGCAGGACCGGACAGTTGAACACTGAAGCTTTCCTT.

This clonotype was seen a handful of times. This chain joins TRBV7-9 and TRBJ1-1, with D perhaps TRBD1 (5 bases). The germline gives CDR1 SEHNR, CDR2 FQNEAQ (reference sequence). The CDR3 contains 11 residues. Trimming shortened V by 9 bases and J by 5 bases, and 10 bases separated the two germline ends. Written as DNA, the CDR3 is TGTGCCAGTGTGGGGGAAACTGAAGCTTTCTTT. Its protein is CASVGETEAFF.

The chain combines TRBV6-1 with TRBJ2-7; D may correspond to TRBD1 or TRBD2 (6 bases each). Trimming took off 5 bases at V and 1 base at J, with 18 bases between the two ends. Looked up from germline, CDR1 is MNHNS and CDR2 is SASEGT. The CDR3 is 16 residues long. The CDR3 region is CASSRSGAALSYEQYF. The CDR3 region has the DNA TGTGCCAGCAGTAGATCGGGGGCGGCCTTATCCTACGAGCAGTACTTC.

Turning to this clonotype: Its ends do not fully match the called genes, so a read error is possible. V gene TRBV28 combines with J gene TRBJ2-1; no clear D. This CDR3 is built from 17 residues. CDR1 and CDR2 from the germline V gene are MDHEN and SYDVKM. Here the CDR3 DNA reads TGTGTCAGCACGTCCCGTCGCAACGACCCAGCCTACAATGAGCAGTTCTTC. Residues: CVSTSRRNDPAYNEQFF.

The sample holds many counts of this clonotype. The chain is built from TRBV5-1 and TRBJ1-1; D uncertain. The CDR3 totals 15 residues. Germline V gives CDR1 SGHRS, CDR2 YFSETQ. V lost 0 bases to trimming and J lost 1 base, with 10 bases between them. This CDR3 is CASSLAGSENTEAFF. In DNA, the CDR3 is TGCGCCAGCAGCTTGGCGGGGAGTGAGAACACTGAAGCTTTCTTT. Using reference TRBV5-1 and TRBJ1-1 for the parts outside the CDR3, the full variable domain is KAGVTQTPRYLIKTRGQQVTLSCSPISGHRSVSWYQQTPGQGLQFLFEYFSETQRNKGNFPGRFSGRQFSNSRSEMNVSTLELGDSALYLCASSLAGSENTEAFFGQGTRLTVV.

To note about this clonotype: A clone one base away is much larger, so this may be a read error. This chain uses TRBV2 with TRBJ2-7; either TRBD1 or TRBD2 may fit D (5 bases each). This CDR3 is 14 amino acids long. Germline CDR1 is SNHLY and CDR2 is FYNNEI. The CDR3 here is CASKGPAEAYEQYF. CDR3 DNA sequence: TGCGCCAGCAAGGGACCAGCGGAGGCCTACGAGCAGTACTTC.

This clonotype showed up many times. CDR3 nucleotide sequence: TGTGCCAGCAGGGCGGGACATCTAATGGGCTATGGCTACACCTTC. It yields the protein CASRAGHLMGYGYTF. The chain carries TRBV2 and TRBJ1-2, with D perhaps matching TRBD1 (6 bases). The CDR3 is made up of 15 amino acids. Trimming stripped 6 bases from V and 4 bases from J, with 18 bases between. The V gene's germline CDR1 is SNHLY and CDR2 FYNNEI. The whole variable domain, filled in from reference TRBV2 and TRBJ1-2, reads EPEVTQTPSHQVTQMGQEVILRCVPISNHLYFYWYRQILGQKVEFLVSFYNNEISEKSEIFDDQFSVERPDGSNFTLKIRSTKLEDSAMYFCASRAGHLMGYGYTFGSGTRLTVV.

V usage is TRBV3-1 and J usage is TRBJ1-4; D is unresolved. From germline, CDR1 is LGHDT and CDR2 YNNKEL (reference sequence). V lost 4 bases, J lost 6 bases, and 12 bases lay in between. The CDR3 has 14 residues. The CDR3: CASSPTVDYEKLFF. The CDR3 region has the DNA TGTGCCAGCAGCCCCACGGTGGATTATGAAAAACTGTTTTTT.

The chain's CDR3 is CASREGGGGTEAFF. The CDR3 DNA sequence: TGTGCCAGCAGGGAGGGCGGGGGAGGCACTGAAGCTTTCTTT. This chain links TRBV25-1 with TRBJ1-1; tentative D call: TRBD1 (5 bases). The CDR3 covers 14 residues. V gave up 6 bases and J gave up 4 bases, with 15 bases separating them. CDR1 MGHDK and CDR2 SYGVNS come from the germline V gene.

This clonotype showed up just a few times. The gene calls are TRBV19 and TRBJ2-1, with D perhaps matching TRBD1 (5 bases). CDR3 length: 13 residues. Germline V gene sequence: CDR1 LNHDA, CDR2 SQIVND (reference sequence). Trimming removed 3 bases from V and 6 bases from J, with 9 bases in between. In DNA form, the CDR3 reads TGTGCCAGTAGTATGGGGCTCGGCAATGAGCAGTTCTTC. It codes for CASSMGLGNEQFF.

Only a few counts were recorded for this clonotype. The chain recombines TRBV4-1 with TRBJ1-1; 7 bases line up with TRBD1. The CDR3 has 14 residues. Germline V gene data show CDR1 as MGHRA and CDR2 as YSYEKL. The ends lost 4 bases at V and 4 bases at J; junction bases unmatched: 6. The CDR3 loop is CASSLSTGATEAFF. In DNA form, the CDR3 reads TGCGCCAGCAGCCTATCAACAGGGGCCACTGAAGCTTTCTTT.

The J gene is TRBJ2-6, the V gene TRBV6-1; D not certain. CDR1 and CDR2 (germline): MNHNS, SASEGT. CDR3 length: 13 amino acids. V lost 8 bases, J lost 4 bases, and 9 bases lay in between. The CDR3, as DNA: TGTGCCAGCCGCTTTACGGGGGCCAACGTCCTGACTTTC. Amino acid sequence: CASRFTGANVLTF.

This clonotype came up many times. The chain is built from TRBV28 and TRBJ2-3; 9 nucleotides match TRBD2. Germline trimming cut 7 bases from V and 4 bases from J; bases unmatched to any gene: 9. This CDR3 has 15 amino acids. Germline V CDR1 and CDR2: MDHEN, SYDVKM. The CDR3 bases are TGTGCCAGCACTCTAATAGCGGGAGACGCAGATACGCAGTATTTT. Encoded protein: CASTLIAGDADTQYF.

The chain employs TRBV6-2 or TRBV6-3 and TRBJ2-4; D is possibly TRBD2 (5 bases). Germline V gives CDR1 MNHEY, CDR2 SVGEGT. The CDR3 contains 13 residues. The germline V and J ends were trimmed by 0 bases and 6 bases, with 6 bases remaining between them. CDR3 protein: CASSYSSGNIQYF. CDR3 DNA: TGTGCCAGCAGTTACTCGAGCGGAAACATTCAGTACTTC.

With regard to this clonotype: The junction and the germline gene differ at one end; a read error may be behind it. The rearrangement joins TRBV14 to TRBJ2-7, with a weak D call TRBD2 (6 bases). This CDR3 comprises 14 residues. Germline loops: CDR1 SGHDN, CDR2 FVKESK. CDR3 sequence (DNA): TGTGCCAGCAGCCTTCGGAGGGGTTCCTACGAGCAGTGCTTC. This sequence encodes CASSLRRGSYEQCF.

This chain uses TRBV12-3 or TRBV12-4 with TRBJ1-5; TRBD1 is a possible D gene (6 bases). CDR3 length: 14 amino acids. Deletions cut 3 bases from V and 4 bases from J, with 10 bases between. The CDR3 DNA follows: TGTGCCAGCAGTTTTGTGGGGGCGAATCAGCCCCAGCATTTT. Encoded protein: CASSFVGANQPQHF.

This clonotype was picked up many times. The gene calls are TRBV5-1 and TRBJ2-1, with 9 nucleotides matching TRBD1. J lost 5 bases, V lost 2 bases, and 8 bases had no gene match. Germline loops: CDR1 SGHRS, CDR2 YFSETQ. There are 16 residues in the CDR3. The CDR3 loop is CASSFITGGADNEQFF. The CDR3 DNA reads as TGCGCCAGCAGCTTTATAACAGGGGGCGCCGACAATGAGCAGTTCTTC.

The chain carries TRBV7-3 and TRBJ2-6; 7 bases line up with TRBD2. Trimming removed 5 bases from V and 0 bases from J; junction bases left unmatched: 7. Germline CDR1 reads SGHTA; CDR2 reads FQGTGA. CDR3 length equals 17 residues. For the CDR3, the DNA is TGTGCCAGCAGCCGGACGGGACTAAGCTCTGGGGCCAACGTCCTGACTTTC. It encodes CASSRTGLSSGANVLTF. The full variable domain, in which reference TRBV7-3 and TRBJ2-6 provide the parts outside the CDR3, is GAGVSQTPSNKVTEKGKYVELRCDPISGHTALYWYRQSLGQGPEFLIYFQGTGAADDSGLPNDRFFAVRPEGSVSTLKIQRTERGDSAVYLCASSRTGLSSGANVLTFGAGSRLTVL.